This is a list of T cell receptor beta chains from one sample in a study of T cells after yellow fever vaccination. Using its own MiXCR run on the 5' RACE reads, TCRdb lists one record per CDR3 protein. The top ten hold around 3.3% of the sample, which has some 300,000 distinct CDR3 sequences, 8.7% seen once. This specimen was CD4+ T cells sorted from PBMCs, taken 5 days after the yellow fever booster vaccination. The receptors shown here come from a man aged 18-30 years who received the YFV17D yellow fever vaccine. The conserved cysteine and the conserved F or W are not part of the CDR3 here. The D gene is left open where the match is weak. Size is stated for part of the rows, as once, few or many counts, or as a class when the clone is expanded.

few	TRBD2	TRBV7-2	12	TRBJ2-7	ASSARLAGTEQY
few	TRBD1	TRBV6-2/TRBV6-3	11	TRBJ1-1	ASSTGQGREAF
many	-	TRBV3-1	12	TRBJ2-5	ASSQDAGRETQY
-	-	TRBV11-1	10	TRBJ2-2	ASNTASGELF
-	-	TRBV9	12	TRBJ1-5	ASSAEDRTQPQH
few	-	TRBV7-9	12	TRBJ2-4	ASTESGGANIQY
-	-	TRBV12-3/TRBV12-4	11	TRBJ2-2	ASTRGSTGELF
-	-	TRBV7-2	13	TRBJ2-3	ASNHRGGSTDTQY
few	TRBD1	TRBV7-2	12	TRBJ1-4	ASRPGTGSEKLF
-	-	TRBV25-1	11	TRBJ1-2	ASSAGGLYGYT
-	TRBD2	TRBV4-3	13	TRBJ2-7	ASSQDDRGAYEQY
-	TRBD2	TRBV6-2/TRBV6-3	14	TRBJ2-1	ASNRAGASSYNEQF
-	-	TRBV25-1	12	TRBJ2-1	ASSALPGPDEQF
-	-	TRBV12-2	13	TRBJ2-7	ASRPPESKGNEQY
few	-	TRBV4-3	13	TRBJ2-2	ASSQRRYLTGELF
few	-	TRBV12-3/TRBV12-4	11	TRBJ2-3	ASTQGSTDTQY
-	TRBD2	TRBV20-1	11	TRBJ2-3	SAKRGGTDTQY
-	-	TRBV20-1	11	TRBJ2-7	SASKSGRYEQY
few	-	TRBV12-3/TRBV12-4	13	TRBJ2-3	ASSGWGDTTDTQY
-	TRBD2	TRBV7-2	13	TRBJ2-4	ASSFLAGGENIQY
-	-	TRBV29-1	9	TRBJ1-2	SVVPGIVNT
-	-	TRBV6-5	13	TRBJ2-7	ASSYSSGSSYEQY
-	-	TRBV3-1	13	TRBJ1-2	ASSQELIRVSGYT
many	-	TRBV2	12	TRBJ2-1	ASSVRGSYNEQF
many	-	TRBV7-9	13	TRBJ2-2	ASSPMAGITGELF
many	TRBD1	TRBV20-1	10	TRBJ1-6	SARQGISPLH
many	TRBD1	TRBV5-1	13	TRBJ2-7	ASSLAETGTYEQY
-	-	TRBV7-8	12	TRBJ1-2	ASSPSESNYGYT
many	-	TRBV6-1	13	TRBJ1-6	ASNPTDANHSPLH
few	-	TRBV20-1	13	TRBJ1-2	SARVSGSSHYGYT
many	-	TRBV5-1	11	TRBJ2-2	ASSFQGVGELF
-	-	TRBV6-2/TRBV6-3	11	TRBJ1-6	ASNQGREAPLH
-	TRBD1	TRBV7-2	12	TRBJ1-1	ASTTDRGRFEAF
few	-	TRBV5-8	9	TRBJ2-5	ASSLIETQY
few	-	TRBV29-1	13	TRBJ2-3	SGKDPTETTDTQY
few	TRBD2	TRBV12-5	13	TRBJ2-3	ASGLGLAGVDTQY
many	-	TRBV12-3/TRBV12-4	14	TRBJ2-1	ASRFQWAGYRNEQF
-	-	TRBV10-3	13	TRBJ1-1	AISGPGSGIPQAF
few	-	TRBV2	11	TRBJ1-1	ASTVELNTEAF
few	TRBD1	TRBV19	12	TRBJ2-2	ASSMVTGTGELF
-	-	TRBV30	11	TRBJ2-7	AGAGTLPYEQY
few	TRBD1	TRBV7-2	13	TRBJ1-5	ASSQDRDRNQPQH
-	TRBD1	TRBV6-5	13	TRBJ2-3	ASSYPGQGTDTQY
-	TRBD1	TRBV6-2/TRBV6-3	14	TRBJ1-1	ASSYPLQGANTEAF
-	-	TRBV12-3/TRBV12-4	16	TRBJ2-3	ASSYRPLGSRGTDTQY
few	-	TRBV20-1	13	TRBJ2-2	SARASGAATGELF
-	-	TRBV10-3	11	TRBJ1-5	AISEGRDQPQH
-	TRBD2	TRBV7-9	13	TRBJ2-1	ASSKTSGGANEQF
-	-	TRBV28	12	TRBJ1-1	ASSKNTGYTEAF
-	-	TRBV29-1	11	TRBJ1-1	SVAEQGYTEAF
few	TRBD1	TRBV5-6	13	TRBJ2-4	ASSLTGVVENIQY
many	TRBD2	TRBV20-1	12	TRBJ2-3	SASWRGDTDTQY
few	-	TRBV12-3/TRBV12-4	12	TRBJ1-2	ASSVPGGSYGYT